The rows below give T cell receptor beta chains drawn from one sample of a study of T cell changes during pregnancy in multiple sclerosis. Using immunoSEQ multiplex PCR, the repertoire was profiled, and TCRdb retains in-frame clones only, with some absent. The table shows 65,000 or so clones, with about 90% occurring only once. This material consisted of peripheral blood, taken in the second trimester of pregnancy. The receptor source for this set is a female donor in good health, enrolled as a control in a pregnancy study. The CDR3 runs from the conserved cysteine through the conserved F or W. The D gene is left open where the match is weak. Part of the rows lack a size; the others show once, few, many or a class for expanded clones.

V: TRBV10-3
D: NA
size: few
J: TRBJ1-4
DNA: TGTGCCATCAGTGAGCAGACCGGGACATGGGAAAAACTGTTTTTT
CDR3: CAISEQTGTWEKLFF

V: TRBV10-3
D: NA
size: NA
J: TRBJ2-1
DNA: TGTGCCATCAGTGAGGCTAGTACGAACAATGAGCAGTTCTTC
CDR3: CAISEASTNNEQFF

V: TRBV7-2
D: TRBD1
size: NA
J: TRBJ1-2
DNA: TGTGCCAGCAGCTTAGATAATTACGGGACAGGGAACTACTATGGCTACACCTTC
CDR3: CASSLDNYGTGNYYGYTF

V: TRBV19
D: NA
size: NA
J: TRBJ2-2
DNA: TGTGCCAGTAGTATAGGGGGCGGGAACACCGGGGAGCTGTTTTTT
CDR3: CASSIGGGNTGELFF

V: TRBV7-2
D: NA
size: once
J: TRBJ2-7
DNA: TGTGCCAGCAGCTTACGCGGGACGTACCTGAGCTACGAGCAGTACTTC
CDR3: CASSLRGTYLSYEQYF

V: TRBV29-1
D: TRBD2
size: NA
J: TRBJ2-3
DNA: TGCAGCGGGACTAGCGCCTTCACAGATACGCAGTATTTT
CDR3: CSGTSAFTDTQYF

V: TRBV15
D: TRBD1
size: NA
J: TRBJ1-1
DNA: TGTGCCACCAGCCTTGACAGGGGGAGCTTCGAAGCTTTCTTT
CDR3: CATSLDRGSFEAFF

V: TRBV9
D: NA
size: NA
J: TRBJ2-2
DNA: TGTGCCAGCAGCGTAAGTCAGACAACTGCTAACGGTGGCGGGGAGCTGTTTTTT
CDR3: CASSVSQTTANGGGELFF

V: TRBV6-6
D: NA
size: NA
J: TRBJ2-7
DNA: TGTGCCAGCAGGGACAGCACCACCCCCTACGAGCAGTACTTC
CDR3: CASRDSTTPYEQYF

V: TRBV19
D: TRBD1
size: NA
J: TRBJ1-1
DNA: TGTGCCAGTAGTGACAGGGGTAACACTGAAGCTTTCTTT
CDR3: CASSDRGNTEAFF

V: TRBV6-1
D: TRBD1
size: NA
J: TRBJ2-7
DNA: TGTGCCAGCAGTGTCGGGACAGAATCCTACGAGCAGTACTTC
CDR3: CASSVGTESYEQYF

V: TRBV19
D: NA
size: NA
J: TRBJ2-7
DNA: TGTGCCAGTAGAGGGCTCGGGGAGGTCGAGCAGTACTTC
CDR3: CASRGLGEVEQYF

V: TRBV6-6
D: TRBD2
size: once
J: TRBJ2-3
DNA: TGTGCCAGCAGTTACTCGTCGACAGGCGGGAGGGATACGCAGTATTTT
CDR3: CASSYSSTGGRDTQYF

V: TRBV19
D: TRBD1
size: NA
J: TRBJ1-2
DNA: TGTGCCAGCCGGAACCGGGACAGGGGACTATATGGCTACACCTTC
CDR3: CASRNRDRGLYGYTF

V: TRBV6-1
D: NA
size: once
J: TRBJ2-7
DNA: TGTGCCAGCAGTGAAGATACAGTGACAGTTAGCTACGAGCAGTACTTC
CDR3: CASSEDTVTVSYEQYF

V: TRBV6-5
D: NA
size: NA
J: TRBJ1-2
DNA: TGTGCCAGCAGTTATGGGACACCCTATGGCTACACCTTC
CDR3: CASSYGTPYGYTF

V: TRBV19
D: TRBD1
size: NA
J: TRBJ1-1
DNA: TGTGCCAGTAGTGAGGGGGCCCCACGCCGAGAAGCTTTCTTT
CDR3: CASSEGAPRREAFF

V: TRBV9
D: NA
size: NA
J: TRBJ2-3
DNA: TGTGCCAGCAGCGTAGCTGGAGGACGCGCAGATACGCAGTATTTT
CDR3: CASSVAGGRADTQYF

V: TRBV27
D: NA
size: NA
J: TRBJ2-4
DNA: TGTGCCAGCAGTTTACCCCTAGCCAAAAACATTCAGTACTTC
CDR3: CASSLPLAKNIQYF

V: TRBV5-6
D: TRBD1
size: NA
J: TRBJ1-1
DNA: TGTGCCAGCAGCGGGGGGACAGGGCGGAACACTGAAGCTTTCTTT
CDR3: CASSGGTGRNTEAFF

V: TRBV6-5
D: NA
size: NA
J: TRBJ1-5
DNA: TGTGCCAGCATGCGGGATACCAATCAGCCCCAGCATTTT
CDR3: CASMRDTNQPQHF

V: TRBV7-9
D: TRBD1
size: NA
J: TRBJ1-2
DNA: TGTGCCAGCAGCTTAGAGGGGACAGGGGGCAGCTCATATGGCTACACCTTC
CDR3: CASSLEGTGGSSYGYTF

V: TRBV4-1
D: NA
size: once
J: TRBJ1-4
DNA: TGCGCCAGCAGCCCATCTAATGAAAAACTGTTTTTT
CDR3: CASSPSNEKLFF

V: TRBV5-5
D: TRBD1
size: NA
J: TRBJ2-7
DNA: TGTGCCAGCAGCCCGGGACAGGGGGCTTACGAGCAGTACTTC
CDR3: CASSPGQGAYEQYF

V: TRBV4-1
D: NA
size: NA
J: TRBJ2-2
DNA: TGCGCCAGCAAAGAGGGGGTCGGAGGGGAGCTGTTTTTT
CDR3: CASKEGVGGELFF

V: TRBV29-1
D: NA
size: NA
J: TRBJ2-1
DNA: TGCAGCGTTTCCGCACTAGAAATTGAGCAGTTCTTC
CDR3: CSVSALEIEQFF

V: TRBV5-1
D: TRBD1
size: NA
J: TRBJ1-3
DNA: TGCGCCAGCAGCTCAGGGGGAACTGGAAACACCATATATTTT
CDR3: CASSSGGTGNTIYF

V: TRBV10-3
D: TRBD2
size: NA
J: TRBJ2-7
DNA: TGTGCCATCAGGGACGAGCGGGAGGGGTACGAGCAGTACTTC
CDR3: CAIRDEREGYEQYF

V: TRBV4-1
D: NA
size: NA
J: TRBJ1-1
DNA: TGCGCCAGCAGCCCAAGCTTGGCAGGGTCCAAGACTGAAGCTTTCTTT
CDR3: CASSPSLAGSKTEAFF

V: TRBV7-9
D: NA
size: NA
J: TRBJ1-1
DNA: TGTGCCAGCCGATACGGTAATTCCGCTGAAGCTTTCTTT
CDR3: CASRYGNSAEAFF

V: TRBV28
D: NA
size: NA
J: TRBJ1-4
DNA: TGTGCCAGCAGGGGTGGGCAGGTTAATGAAAAACTGTTTTTT
CDR3: CASRGGQVNEKLFF

V: TRBV7-8
D: TRBD1
size: NA
J: TRBJ2-7
DNA: TGTGCCAGCGGAGGGACAGGAGGCACCTACGAGCAGTACTTC
CDR3: CASGGTGGTYEQYF

V: TRBV30
D: NA
size: NA
J: TRBJ1-1
DNA: TGTGCCTGGAGTGGGCAGGCAAACACTGAAGCTTTCTTT
CDR3: CAWSGQANTEAFF

V: TRBV28
D: NA
size: NA
J: TRBJ1-5
DNA: TGTGCCGGCAGAACAGGAGGGTCCGGGCAGCCCCAGCATTTT
CDR3: CAGRTGGSGQPQHF

V: TRBV6-4
D: NA
size: NA
J: TRBJ2-3
DNA: TGTGCCAGCAGTGACGGAGCGGAAACAGATACGCAGTATTTT
CDR3: CASSDGAETDTQYF

V: TRBV10-1
D: NA
size: NA
J: TRBJ2-1
DNA: TGCGCCAGCAGTGAGTCGGCCCGGGACTTCTACAATGAGCAGTTCTTC
CDR3: CASSESARDFYNEQFF

V: TRBV6-1
D: TRBD1
size: NA
J: TRBJ2-2
DNA: TGTGCCAGCAGTATAGGACAGGGGGGAGCCGGGGAGCTGTTTTTT
CDR3: CASSIGQGGAGELFF

V: TRBV7-9
D: NA
size: NA
J: TRBJ1-4
DNA: TGTGCCAGCAGCTTATACGCAGCAACTAATGAAAAACTGTTTTTT
CDR3: CASSLYAATNEKLFF

V: TRBV29-1
D: NA
size: few
J: TRBJ1-1
DNA: TGCAGCGTTATACCACGGGAGAACACTGAAGCTTTCTTT
CDR3: CSVIPRENTEAFF

V: TRBV5-1
D: TRBD1
size: NA
J: TRBJ2-1
DNA: TGCGCCAGCAGCGTACGAGATCTACAGGGGAAGCAGTTCTTC
CDR3: CASSVRDLQGKQFF

V: TRBV30
D: TRBD1
size: many
J: TRBJ1-1
DNA: TGTGCCTGGAGTAGGGTCCAGGGGGCCTTGGCCACTGAAGCTTTCTTT
CDR3: CAWSRVQGALATEAFF

V: TRBV4-2
D: TRBD1
size: NA
J: TRBJ1-1
DNA: TGTGCCAGCAGCCAAGGACAGGGGGCTGAGAGCACTGAAGCTTTCTTT
CDR3: CASSQGQGAESTEAFF

V: TRBV12-5
D: TRBD1
size: NA
J: TRBJ1-2
DNA: TGTGCTAGTGGTTTGTTAATACAGGGGTTAGGCTATGGCTACACCTTC
CDR3: CASGLLIQGLGYGYTF

V: TRBV10-3
D: TRBD1
size: NA
J: TRBJ2-6
DNA: TGTGCCATCAGTGACCCCGGGACAGGAGATCTCAACGTCCTGACTTTC
CDR3: CAISDPGTGDLNVLTF

V: TRBV10-3
D: TRBD1
size: NA
J: TRBJ1-1
DNA: TGTGCCACCGATCGAGGGGGCAGGTCTGAAGCTTTCTTT
CDR3: CATDRGGRSEAFF

V: TRBV27
D: NA
size: NA
J: TRBJ2-7
DNA: TGTGCCAGCAGTTTACAGGGGAACGGGTACGAGCAGTACTTC
CDR3: CASSLQGNGYEQYF

V: TRBV6-1
D: NA
size: NA
J: TRBJ2-7
DNA: TGTGCCAGCCGATGGACATATTTCTACGAGCAGTACTTC
CDR3: CASRWTYFYEQYF

V: TRBV15
D: NA
size: NA
J: TRBJ2-7
DNA: TGTGCCACCAGCCAAGGGGATCTCTCCTACGAGCAGTACTTC
CDR3: CATSQGDLSYEQYF

V: TRBV28
D: TRBD1
size: NA
J: TRBJ1-5
DNA: TGTGCCAGCAGTTTGCGGGACAGGGGGCTAAGCAATCAGCCCCAGCATTTT
CDR3: CASSLRDRGLSNQPQHF

V: TRBV6-6
D: TRBD2
size: NA
J: TRBJ2-7
DNA: TGTGCCAGCAGCACCCCGGGACTAAGCACCTACGAGCAGTACTTC
CDR3: CASSTPGLSTYEQYF

V: TRBV7-9
D: TRBD1
size: NA
J: TRBJ2-1
DNA: TGTGCCAGCAGTCCTCCCACGGGGACAGAAATCAATGAGCAGTTCTTC
CDR3: CASSPPTGTEINEQFF

V: TRBV15
D: TRBD1
size: NA
J: TRBJ1-1
DNA: TGTGCCACCGGGGGGACAGCGAACACTGAAGCTTTCTTT
CDR3: CATGGTANTEAFF